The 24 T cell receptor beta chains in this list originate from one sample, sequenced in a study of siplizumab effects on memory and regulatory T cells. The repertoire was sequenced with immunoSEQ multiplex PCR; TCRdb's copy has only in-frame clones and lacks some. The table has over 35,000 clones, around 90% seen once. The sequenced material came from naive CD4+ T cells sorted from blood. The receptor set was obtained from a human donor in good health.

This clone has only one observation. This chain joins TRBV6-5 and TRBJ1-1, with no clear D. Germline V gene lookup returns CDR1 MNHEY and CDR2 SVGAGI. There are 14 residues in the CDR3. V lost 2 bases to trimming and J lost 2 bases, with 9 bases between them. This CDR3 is CASSYDTLNTEAFF. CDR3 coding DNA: TGTGCCAGCAGTTACGATACGTTAAACACTGAAGCTTTCTTT.

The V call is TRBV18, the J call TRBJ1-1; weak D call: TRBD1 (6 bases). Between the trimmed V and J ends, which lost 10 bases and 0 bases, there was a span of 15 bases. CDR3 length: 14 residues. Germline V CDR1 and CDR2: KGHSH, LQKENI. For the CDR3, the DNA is TGTGCCACCATACCGGACAGCCTGAACACTGAAGCTTTCTTT. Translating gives CATIPDSLNTEAFF.

The DNA for the CDR3 is TGTGCCAGCAGTGAAACTGGGACAGTCCTTTCACCCCTCCACTTT. Translating it yields CASSETGTVLSPLHF. V usage is TRBV6-1 and J usage is TRBJ1-6, with 7 positions matching TRBD1. CDR3 length: 15 amino acids. CDR1 and CDR2 from the germline V gene are MNHNS and SASEGT. V shed 2 bases and J 9 bases; nucleotides not matched to a gene: 7.

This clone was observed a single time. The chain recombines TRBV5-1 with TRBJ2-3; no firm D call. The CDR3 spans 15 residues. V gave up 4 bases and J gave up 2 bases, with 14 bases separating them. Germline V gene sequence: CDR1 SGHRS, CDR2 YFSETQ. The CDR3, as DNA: TGCGCCAGCAGCCCTAGTACCAGCTCCACAGATACGCAGTATTTT. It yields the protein CASSPSTSSTDTQYF.

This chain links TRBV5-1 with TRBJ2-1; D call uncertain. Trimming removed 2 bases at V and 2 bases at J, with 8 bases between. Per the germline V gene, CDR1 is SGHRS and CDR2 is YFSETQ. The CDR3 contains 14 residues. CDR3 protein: CASSFGQAYNEQFF. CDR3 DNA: TGCGCCAGCAGCTTCGGGCAGGCCTACAATGAGCAGTTCTTC.

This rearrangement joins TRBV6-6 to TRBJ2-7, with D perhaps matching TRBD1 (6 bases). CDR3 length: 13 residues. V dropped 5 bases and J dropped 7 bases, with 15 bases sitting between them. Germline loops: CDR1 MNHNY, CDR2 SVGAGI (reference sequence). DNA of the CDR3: TGTGCCAGCAGTGGCAGAACAGGGTGGGAGCAGTACTTC. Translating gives CASSGRTGWEQYF.

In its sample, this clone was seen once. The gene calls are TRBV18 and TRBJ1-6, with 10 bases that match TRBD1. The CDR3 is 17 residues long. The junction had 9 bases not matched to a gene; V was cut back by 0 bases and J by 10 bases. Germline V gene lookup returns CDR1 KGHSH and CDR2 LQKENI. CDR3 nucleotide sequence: TGTGCCAGCTCACCACCGTGGACAGGGGGAGCAAAGTCACCCCTCCACTTT. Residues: CASSPPWTGGAKSPLHF. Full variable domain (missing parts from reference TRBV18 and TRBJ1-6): NAGVMQNPRHLVRRRGQEARLRCSPMKGHSHVYWYRQLPEEGLKFMVYLQKENIIDESGMPKERFSAEFPKEGPSILRIQQVVRGDSAAYFCASSPPWTGGAKSPLHFGNGTRLTVT.

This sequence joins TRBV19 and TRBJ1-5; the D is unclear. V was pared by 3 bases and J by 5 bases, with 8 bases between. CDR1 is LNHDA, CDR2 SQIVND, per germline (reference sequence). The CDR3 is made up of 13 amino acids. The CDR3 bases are TGTGCCAGTAGTATTCTGGGCGATCAGCCCCAGCATTTT. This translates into CASSILGDQPQHF.

CDR3 in DNA: TGTGCCAGCAGTGAACAAAAGGGGATAACCTACGAGCAGTACTTC. It yields the protein CASSEQKGITYEQYF. The chain recombines TRBV6-1 with TRBJ2-7; D may be TRBD1 (5 bases). The CDR3 has 15 amino acids. CDR1 and CDR2 from the germline V gene are MNHNS and SASEGT. Deletions cut 2 bases from V and 2 bases from J, with 13 bases between.

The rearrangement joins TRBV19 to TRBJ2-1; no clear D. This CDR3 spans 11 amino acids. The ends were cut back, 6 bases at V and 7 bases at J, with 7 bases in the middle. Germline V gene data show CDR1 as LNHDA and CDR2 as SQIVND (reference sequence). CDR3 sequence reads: CASSPSNEQFF. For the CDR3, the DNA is TGTGCCAGTAGCCCGTCGAATGAGCAGTTCTTC.

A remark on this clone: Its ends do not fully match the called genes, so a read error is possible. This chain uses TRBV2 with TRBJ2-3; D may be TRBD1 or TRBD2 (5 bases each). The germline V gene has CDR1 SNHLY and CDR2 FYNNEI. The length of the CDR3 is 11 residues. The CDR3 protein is CASSGGRACHF. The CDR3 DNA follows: TGTGCCAGCAGTGGGGGGAGAGCCTGCCATTTT.

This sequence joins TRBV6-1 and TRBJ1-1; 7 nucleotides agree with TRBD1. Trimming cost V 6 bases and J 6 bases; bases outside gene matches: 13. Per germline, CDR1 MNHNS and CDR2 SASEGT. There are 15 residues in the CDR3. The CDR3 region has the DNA TGTGCCAGCAGACCAATTATACAGGGGTGGCCTGAAGCTTTCTTT. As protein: CASRPIIQGWPEAFF.

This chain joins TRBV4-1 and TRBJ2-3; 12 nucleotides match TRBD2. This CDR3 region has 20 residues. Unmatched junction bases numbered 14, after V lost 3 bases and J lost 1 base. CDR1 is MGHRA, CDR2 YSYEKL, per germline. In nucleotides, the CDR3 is TGCGCCAGCAGCCACCCGCGACCTAGCGGGGGGGCCTCAGGCACAGATACGCAGTATTTT. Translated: CASSHPRPSGGASGTDTQYF.

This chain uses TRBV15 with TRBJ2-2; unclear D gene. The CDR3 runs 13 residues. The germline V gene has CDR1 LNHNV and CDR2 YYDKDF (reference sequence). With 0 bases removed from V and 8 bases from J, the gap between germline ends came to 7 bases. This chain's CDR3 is CATSRDVEGELFF. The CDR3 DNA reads TGTGCCACCAGCAGAGACGTCGAGGGGGAGCTGTTTTTT.

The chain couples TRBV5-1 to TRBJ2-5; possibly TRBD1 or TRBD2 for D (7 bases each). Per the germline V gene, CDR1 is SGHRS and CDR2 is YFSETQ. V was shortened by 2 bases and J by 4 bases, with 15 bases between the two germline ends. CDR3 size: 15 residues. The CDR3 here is CASSFPQGGRETQYF. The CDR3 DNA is TGCGCCAGCAGCTTTCCTCAGGGGGGGCGAGAGACCCAGTACTTC. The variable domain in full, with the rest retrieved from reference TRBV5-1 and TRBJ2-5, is KAGVTQTPRYLIKTRGQQVTLSCSPISGHRSVSWYQQTPGQGLQFLFEYFSETQRNKGNFPGRFSGRQFSNSRSEMNVSTLELGDSALYLCASSFPQGGRETQYFGPGTRLLVL.

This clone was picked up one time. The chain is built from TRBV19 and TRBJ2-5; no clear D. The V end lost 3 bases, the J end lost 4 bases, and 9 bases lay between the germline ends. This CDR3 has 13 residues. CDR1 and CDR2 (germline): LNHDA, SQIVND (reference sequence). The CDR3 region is CASSMMSVETQYF. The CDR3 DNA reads TGTGCCAGTAGTATGATGTCAGTAGAGACCCAGTACTTC.

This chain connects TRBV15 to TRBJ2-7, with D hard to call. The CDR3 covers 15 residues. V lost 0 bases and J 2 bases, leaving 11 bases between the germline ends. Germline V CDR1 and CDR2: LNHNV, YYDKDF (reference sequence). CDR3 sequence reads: CATSRDIGKTYEQYF. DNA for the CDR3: TGTGCCACCAGCAGAGATATAGGGAAAACCTACGAGCAGTACTTC. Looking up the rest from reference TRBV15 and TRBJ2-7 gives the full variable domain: DAMVIQNPRYQVTQFGKPVTLSCSQTLNHNVMYWYQQKSSQAPKLLFHYYDKDFNNEADTPDNFQSRRPNTSFCFLDIRSPGLGDTAMYLCATSRDIGKTYEQYFGPGTRLTVT.

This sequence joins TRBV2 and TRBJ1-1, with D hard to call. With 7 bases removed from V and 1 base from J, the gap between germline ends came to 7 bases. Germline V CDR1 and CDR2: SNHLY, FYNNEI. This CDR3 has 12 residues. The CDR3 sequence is CASTFGNTEAFF. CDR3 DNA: TGTGCCAGCACCTTCGGGAACACTGAAGCTTTCTTT. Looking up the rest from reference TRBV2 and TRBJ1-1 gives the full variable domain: EPEVTQTPSHQVTQMGQEVILRCVPISNHLYFYWYRQILGQKVEFLVSFYNNEISEKSEIFDDQFSVERPDGSNFTLKIRSTKLEDSAMYFCASTFGNTEAFFGQGTRLTVV.

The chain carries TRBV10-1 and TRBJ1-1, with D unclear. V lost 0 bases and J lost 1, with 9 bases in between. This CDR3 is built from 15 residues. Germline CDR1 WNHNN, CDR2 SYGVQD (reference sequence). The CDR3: CASSESGWTNTEAFF. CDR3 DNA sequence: TGCGCCAGCAGTGAGTCGGGTTGGACGAACACTGAAGCTTTCTTT.

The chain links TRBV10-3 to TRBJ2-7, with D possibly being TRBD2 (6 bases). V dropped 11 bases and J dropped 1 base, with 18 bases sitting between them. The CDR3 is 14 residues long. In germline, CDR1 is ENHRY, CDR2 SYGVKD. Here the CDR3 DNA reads TGTGCCTCCAAAGGCGGGACTCCTTCCTACGAGCAGTACTTC. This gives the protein CASKGGTPSYEQYF.

The CDR3 spells CAWSLQDREKLFF. The DNA for the CDR3 is TGTGCCTGGAGTCTGCAGGATCGCGAAAAACTGTTTTTT. This chain connects TRBV30 to TRBJ1-4; no clear D gene. V lost 2 bases, J lost 8 bases, and 12 bases lay in between. The CDR3 consists of 13 residues. Germline CDR1 reads GTSNPN; CDR2 reads SVGIG (reference sequence). Supplemented by reference TRBV30 and TRBJ1-4, the full variable domain reads SQTIHQWPATLVQPVGSPLSLECTVEGTSNPNLYWYRQAAGRGLQLLFYSVGIGQISSEVPQNLSASRPQDRQFILSSKKLLLSDSGFYLCAWSLQDREKLFFGSGTQLSVL.

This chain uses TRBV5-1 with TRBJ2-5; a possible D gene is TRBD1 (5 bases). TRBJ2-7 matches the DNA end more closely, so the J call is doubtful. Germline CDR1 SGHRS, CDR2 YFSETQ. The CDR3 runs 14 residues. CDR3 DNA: TGCGCCAGCACACCCGCGACAGCCAGCTACGAGCAGTACTTC. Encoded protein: CASTPATASYEQYF.

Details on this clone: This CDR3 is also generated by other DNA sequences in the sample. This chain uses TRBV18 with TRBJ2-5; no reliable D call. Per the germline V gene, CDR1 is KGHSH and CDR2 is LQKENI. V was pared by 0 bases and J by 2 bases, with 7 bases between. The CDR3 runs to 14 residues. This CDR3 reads CASSPPSGQETQYF. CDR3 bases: TGTGCCAGCTCACCACCCTCAGGACAAGAGACCCAGTACTTC.

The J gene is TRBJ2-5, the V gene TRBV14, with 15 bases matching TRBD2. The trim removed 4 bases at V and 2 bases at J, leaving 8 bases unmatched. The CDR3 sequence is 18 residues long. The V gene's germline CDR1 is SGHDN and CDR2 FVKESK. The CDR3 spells CASSPGLAGGPRQETQYF. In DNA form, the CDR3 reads TGTGCCAGCAGCCCCGGACTAGCGGGGGGGCCCCGGCAAGAGACCCAGTACTTC.